The present T cell receptor beta chain was sequenced within a study of cytomegalovirus exposure and HLA in healthy donors. Use of 60 Vbeta and 13 Jbeta primers characterized the PCR. The data were produced by immunoSEQ multiplex PCR, yet TCRdb's version contains in-frame clones alone and is incomplete. The sample consists of 130,000 or so clones, more than 75% of them appearing once. CDR3 length: 14 amino acids. The ends were cut back, 2 bases at V and 4 bases at J, with 12 bases in the middle. The V gene's germline CDR1 is SGHNT and CDR2 YYREEE (reference sequence). Findings and caveats of the study: Confirmation was obtained in vitro that three CMV-associated chains are specific for CMV antigens.

In nominal health when sampled, donors likely had unrecorded immune exposures nonetheless. Remarks on this clone: Its antigen is currently unknown.

Source material: PBMCs. The gene calls are TRBV5-4 and TRBJ1-1, with unresolved D. This TCR was recovered from a female donor in good health and CMV-seronegative. CDR3 bases: TGTGCCAGCAGCTTACAGTTTCCTTCCACTGAAGCTTTCTTT. It codes for CASSLQFPSTEAFF.